This TCR beta chain came from a study of T cell repertoires in cytomegalovirus infection. The CDR3 is 15 amino acids. Via MiXCR, TCRdb re-called the reads, giving one row per CDR3 protein. There are 400,000 or so distinct CDR3 sequences in the sample; approximately 32% occur only once, and around 15% lies in the top ten. The table lists this clonotype with a count of one. A read error may produce the germline difference seen at one junction end. The TCR originated in a human donor in good health (CMV status not recorded). Some clones in this sample may be carry-over from other donors' samples. The rearrangement links TRBV12-3 or TRBV12-4 to TRBJ1-5; maybe TRBD1 (5 bases). The sample was PBMCs. In DNA form, the CDR3 reads TGTTCCAGCAGTTTAGCGGGGGTGATCAATCAGCCCCAGCATTTT. It translates to CSSSLAGVINQPQHF.